This T cell receptor (beta chain) was captured in a study of CD8 T cells in ankylosing spondylitis (dated by TCRdb to about 2017). In terms of the full investigation: The study set out to find disease-linked TCR variants by profiling T cell receptor beta repertoires in ankylosing spondylitis patients and healthy donors. Peripheral blood was sampled, and synovial fluid was additionally collected from ankylosing spondylitis patients. The whole study cohort included some 100 healthy donors and under 30 ankylosing spondylitis patients.

The CDR3 sequence holds 12 residues, the cysteine and phenylalanine included. Only the CDR3 part of the read is kept: 36 bases, read in frame from the first base. V and J lose 6 bases and 7 bases, and a span of 13 bases separates them. The reads were generated on an Illumina HiSeq 2500. Quantitative 5'-RACE with molecular barcodes was the method used to prepare the TCR beta libraries. As for how the authors treated the data: A new computational method based on a probabilistic model of VDJ rearrangement was used to identify disease-linked TCR variants. TCRdb reprocessed the public reads (quality trimming at Q25 with fastp, clone calling with MiXCR) and kept in-frame beta chains. Rows with a matching CDR3 protein are joined into one entry that keeps the most common DNA and genes. TCRdb, not the authors, supplied the V and J calls. Present in this sample are more than 600,000 distinct CDR3 sequences, 15% to 20% of which were seen just once. The leading ten clones occupy around 19% of the sample.

General study outcomes and caveats: Blood from ankylosing spondylitis patients appeared to be characterized by a TCR beta motif made up of several highly homologous amino acid variants. The disease-linked clones were reported as significantly enriched in matched synovial fluid samples from ankylosing spondylitis patients. A CD8+ phenotype was shown by the disease-linked clones, which were found at relatively low frequencies in peripheral blood. Some motif variants had previously been reported in the synovial fluid and blood of reactive arthritis patients, which suggests shared mechanisms of disease initiation.

This clonotype was found a few times. Its antigen is unknown. Base-call qualities are not available, and no considerably larger clone is one nucleotide away. Here the chain combines TRBV12-3 or TRBV12-4 and TRBJ2-7; a confident D gene designation cannot be given. This TCR was recovered from a male donor with ankylosing spondylitis. Input material: blood, either unsorted or a sorted T cell fraction (not recorded which). The CDR3 is CASSPLPGEQYF. The DNA reads TGTGCCAGCAGCCCGTTGCCGGGTGAGCAGTACTTC.